This TCR beta chain was obtained from a study of blood T cell repertoires in COVID-19 (TCRdb year 2020). At the level of the whole study: Collaborator samples came from the United States, Italy and Spain and covered acute and convalescent phases of COVID-19. The prospective study material was composed of cDNA or gDNA derived from T cells, B-cell-depleted T cells, or PBMCs. Deeply sampled blood TCRbeta repertoires from subjects exposed to, actively infected with, or recovered from COVID-19 were included in the dataset. The repertoires were released in a freely available public database intended as a resource for research on the immune response to SARS-CoV-2. Samples came from the ongoing ImmuneRACE study (first 160 participants) plus 1,254 subjects from 6 global collaborators. A de-identified subject ID, COVID-19 status, age in years and sex were almost always included in the sample metadata. HLA class I and class II types, where available, came from metadata supplied by the sample provider rather than from assay-based typing.

Compared with germline, V lacks 5 bases and J lacks 2 bases; bases without a gene match: 4. CDR1 SEHNR and CDR2 FQNEAQ were looked up in the germline V gene (reference sequence). From cysteine to phenylalanine, the CDR3 is 15 amino acids long. CDR3 DNA is the only sequence kept; it has 45 bases, read in frame from the first base. Overall study outcomes, separate from this receptor: Clinical and demographic metadata were provided uncurated, with the amount varying by source and participant.

The collaborating institutions used their own protocols to collect whole blood in K2EDTA tubes. Collaborator samples were shipped for TCRbeta analysis as frozen whole blood, isolated PBMCs, or DNA extracted from either sample type. In regard to this clone: The antigen this receptor binds is unknown. The record has no base qualities; no much larger clone is one base away.

TCRbeta CDR3 regions were amplified from genomic DNA using the immunoSEQ Assay, a bias-controlled multiplex PCR. As for how the authors treated the data: The number of nucleated cells in each sample was estimated by amplification of reference gene primers within the assay. To quantify the absolute abundance of each unique TCRbeta CDR3 rearrangement, sequence reads were collapsed and filtered. For each sample, productive Simpson clonality was calculated as the square root of Simpson's diversity index across productive rearrangements. Here the immuneACCESS table is served through TCRdb, limited to in-frame sequences with V and J called. Missing clones are a known gap in these copies; in checked studies unresolved V genes cover under half, and the rest lacks a known reason. V, J and clone size were drawn from that table, and D and trimming were deduced from the DNA. Across this sample there are roughly 250,000 clones, with 70% to 90% seen only once. The leading ten clones occupy about 0.8% of the sample.

The specimen sequenced was peripheral blood. This sequence originates from a woman aged 25 to 39 with acute or convalescent COVID-19. The sequence links TRBV7-9 to TRBJ2-1; 9 central nucleotides agree with TRBD2. The CDR3 region reads CASSLSGSAYNEQFF. Here is the DNA: TGTGCCAGCAGCCTTAGCGGGAGCGCCTACAATGAGCAGTTCTTC.